This is a list of T cell receptor beta chains from one sample in a study of identical twins. MiXCR, run by TCRdb on the 5' RACE reads, gives a single entry per CDR3 protein. Here the sample spans 700,000 or so distinct CDR3 sequences, under 9% being singletons. These data also featured in a second study, about yellow fever vaccine responses in identical twins.

Material: PBMCs. All receptors derive from a woman younger than 30 in good health. The CDR3 runs from the conserved cysteine through the conserved F or W. The D gene is left open where the match is weak. A clone size is listed for some rows: how often the clone was seen (once, few, many), or a class if it is expanded.

DNA,CDR3,J,size,D,V
TGTGCCAGCAGCTCTAGACAGGGTTCTGAAGCTTTCTTT,CASSSRQGSEAFF,TRBJ1-1,many,TRBD1,TRBV12-3/TRBV12-4
TGTGCCAGCAGTGGACTAGGAGGAGATACGCAGTATTTT,CASSGLGGDTQYF,TRBJ2-3,-,-,TRBV6-1
TGTGCCAGCAGCTTAGGGGACTTAACCTACGAGCAGTACTTC,CASSLGDLTYEQYF,TRBJ2-7,-,-,TRBV7-9
TGTGCCACCAGCAGAGCTGGGGGTAATTCACCCCTCCACTTT,CATSRAGGNSPLHF,TRBJ1-6,few,-,TRBV15
TGTGCTAGCAGCTTAGCGGAAAGAGACAGAGCGAACACCGGGGAGCTGTTTTTT,CASSLAERDRANTGELFF,TRBJ2-2,-,-,TRBV7-7
TGTGCCACCAGCAGGAATTCCTACAATGAGCAGTTCTTC,CATSRNSYNEQFF,TRBJ2-1,few,-,TRBV15
TGTGCCAGCAGCAGATCTCCACCCTCCTACGAGCAGTACTTC,CASSRSPPSYEQYF,TRBJ2-7,many,-,TRBV7-6
TGCAGCGTTCTTGGACAGGGGGTCTACAATGAGCAGTTCTTC,CSVLGQGVYNEQFF,TRBJ2-1,many,TRBD1,TRBV29-1
TGTGCCAGCAGCCAAGTTACTAGCGGGGGGGTTTACGAGCAGTACTTC,CASSQVTSGGVYEQYF,TRBJ2-7,many,TRBD2,TRBV4-2
TGTGCCATCAGTGAGTCGACAAGGCTTAGCACAGATACGCAGTATTTT,CAISESTRLSTDTQYF,TRBJ2-3,-,-,TRBV10-3
TGTGCCACCAGTGATGGGGGTCTTGAGACCCAGTACTTC,CATSDGGLETQYF,TRBJ2-5,-,-,TRBV24-1
TGCGCCAGCAGCCAAGATCCGTCCGGGAGTTCCTACAATGAGCAGTTCTTC,CASSQDPSGSSYNEQFF,TRBJ2-1,many,-,TRBV4-3
TGTGCCAGCAAAGTCCTCCTGACCGCAAGAGATACGCAGTATTTT,CASKVLLTARDTQYF,TRBJ2-3,many,-,TRBV12-3/TRBV12-4
TGTGCCAGCAGCACGGGACGCAAAGGGGAGACAGATACGCAGTATTTT,CASSTGRKGETDTQYF,TRBJ2-3,few,-,TRBV11-2
TGTGCCAGCAGTTATGGGACTAGCTTTACGAACACCGGGGAGCTGTTTTTT,CASSYGTSFTNTGELFF,TRBJ2-2,-,TRBD2,TRBV6-5
TGTGCCAGCAGCTTAGGACTAGCGGTTAGTGACTACGAGCAGTACTTC,CASSLGLAVSDYEQYF,TRBJ2-7,many,TRBD2,TRBV7-2
TGTGCCAGCAACCTAAACATTGGACGGAAAAAAGAGACCCAGTACTTC,CASNLNIGRKKETQYF,TRBJ2-5,few,-,TRBV11-2
TGTGCCAGCAGCGCCTTAGCGGGAGGGCTCTTCACCGGGGAGCTGTTTTTT,CASSALAGGLFTGELFF,TRBJ2-2,many,TRBD2,TRBV7-2
TGTGCCAGCAGTGAAACTGGGGATAGCAATCAGCCCCAGCATTTT,CASSETGDSNQPQHF,TRBJ1-5,many,-,TRBV12-3/TRBV12-4
TGCGCCAGCAGCTCCGGAGCGGGGCGAGCTGAGGCCCAGTACTTC,CASSSGAGRAEAQYF,TRBJ2-5,-,TRBD2,TRBV5-1
TGTGCCAGCAAACCACAGGGGGACTCTGCGCAGTATTTT,CASKPQGDSAQYF,TRBJ2-3,few,TRBD1,TRBV2
TGCGCCAGCAGCCCCCGGACAGACATAACCGGGGAGCTGTTTTTT,CASSPRTDITGELFF,TRBJ2-2,-,-,TRBV5-1
TGTGCCAGCAGAAGGACAGGGGGGATGAACACTGAAGCTTTCTTT,CASRRTGGMNTEAFF,TRBJ1-1,few,TRBD1,TRBV6-1
TGTGCCAGCAGTGAAACCCTTGAGCAGTTCTTC,CASSETLEQFF,TRBJ2-1,-,-,TRBV25-1
TGTGCCAGCACCGCACCGGGACTAGCGGCTTCAAAGGGGGCAGATACGCAGTATTTT,CASTAPGLAASKGADTQYF,TRBJ2-3,few,TRBD2,TRBV6-2/TRBV6-3
TGCAGTGCTAGAGGGCGCCCGAACGTCGCAGATACGCAGTATTTT,CSARGRPNVADTQYF,TRBJ2-3,few,-,TRBV20-1
TGCAGCGTTGAAGGCCCGGTTTTGGGGGGGTCCTACAATGAGCAGTTCTTC,CSVEGPVLGGSYNEQFF,TRBJ2-1,-,TRBD2,TRBV29-1
TGTGCCAGCAGTTCACCCCGGGACAGCGGAGACTACGAGCAGTACTTC,CASSSPRDSGDYEQYF,TRBJ2-7,few,TRBD1,TRBV12-3/TRBV12-4
TGTGCCAGCAGTGACTCCCTAGCGGGGGAGTCCGGAGTCTACGAGCAGTACTTC,CASSDSLAGESGVYEQYF,TRBJ2-7,few,TRBD2,TRBV27